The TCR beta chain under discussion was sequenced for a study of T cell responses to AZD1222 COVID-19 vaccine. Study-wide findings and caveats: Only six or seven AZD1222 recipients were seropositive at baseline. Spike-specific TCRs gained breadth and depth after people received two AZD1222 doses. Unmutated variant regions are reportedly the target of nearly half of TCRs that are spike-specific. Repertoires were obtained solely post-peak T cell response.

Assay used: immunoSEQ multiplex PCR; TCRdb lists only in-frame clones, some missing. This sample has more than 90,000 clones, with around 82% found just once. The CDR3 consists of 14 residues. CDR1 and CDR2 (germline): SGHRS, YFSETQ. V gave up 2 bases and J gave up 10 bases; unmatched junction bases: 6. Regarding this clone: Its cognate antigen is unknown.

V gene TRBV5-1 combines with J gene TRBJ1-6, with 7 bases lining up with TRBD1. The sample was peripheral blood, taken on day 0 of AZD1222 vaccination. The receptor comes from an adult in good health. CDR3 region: CASSLGQEASPLHF. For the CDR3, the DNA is TGCGCCAGCAGCTTAGGACAGGAAGCCTCACCCCTCCACTTT.